Shown below are 11 T cell receptor beta chains from a single sample sequenced in a study of technical replicates of blood from several donors. Sequenced by immunoSEQ multiplex PCR; TCRdb stores in-frame clones only, minus some. The top ten clones hold about 0.21% of a sample with some 91,000 clones, nearly 97% of them seen once. Material: T cells isolated from PBMCs. These receptors all come from a human donor in good health.

The chain has TRBV19 and TRBJ2-1; TRBD1 is a possible D gene (6 bases). The germline CDR1 and CDR2 sequences are LNHDA and SQIVND (reference sequence). The CDR3 contains 15 residues. V shed 5 bases and J shed 4 bases, with 15 bases lying between them. The CDR3 loop is CASSWTVPEYNEQFF. The CDR3 DNA sequence: TGTGCCAGTAGTTGGACAGTCCCTGAGTACAATGAGCAGTTCTTC. The full variable domain, with the rest looked up from reference TRBV19 and TRBJ2-1, is DGGITQSPKYLFRKEGQNVTLSCEQNLNHDAMYWYRQDPGQGLRLIYYSQIVNDFQKGDIAEGYSVSREKKESFPLTVTSAQKNPTAFYLCASSWTVPEYNEQFFGPGTRLTVL.

The chain employs TRBV2 and TRBJ2-1; maybe TRBD2 (6 bases). This CDR3 has 16 amino acids. Germline V gene sequence: CDR1 SNHLY, CDR2 FYNNEI. V was shortened by 2 bases and J by 5 bases, with 16 bases between the two germline ends. Here the CDR3 DNA reads TGTGCCAGCAGTGAAAACTCGCGGGGCCTTAACAATGAGCAGTTCTTC. Translated: CASSENSRGLNNEQFF.

V usage is TRBV19 and J usage is TRBJ2-7; 7 bases line up with TRBD2. Germline CDR1 is LNHDA and CDR2 is SQIVND (reference sequence). CDR3 length: 13 amino acids. J was trimmed by 2 bases and V by 6 bases; bases with no gene match: 4. The CDR3 DNA sequence: TGTGCCAGTAGGGCTAGCGGAACCTACGAGCAGTACTTC. Amino acids: CASRASGTYEQYF. The whole variable domain, filled in from reference TRBV19 and TRBJ2-7, reads DGGITQSPKYLFRKEGQNVTLSCEQNLNHDAMYWYRQDPGQGLRLIYYSQIVNDFQKGDIAEGYSVSREKKESFPLTVTSAQKNPTAFYLCASRASGTYEQYFGPGTRLTVT.

The chain employs TRBV27 and TRBJ2-7; 7 nucleotides match TRBD1. CDR3 length equals 14 residues. Looked up from germline, CDR1 is MNHEY and CDR2 is SMNVEV (reference sequence). V lost 6 bases and J lost 4; bases outside the gene matches: 9. CDR3 amino acids: CASSRGSWGYEQYF. The DNA of the CDR3 is TGTGCCAGCAGCAGGGGGTCCTGGGGGTACGAGCAGTACTTC.

This clone was seen just once. This chain links TRBV30 with TRBJ1-5; 8 bases are a match to TRBD1. V lost 5 bases, J lost 8 bases, and 8 bases stayed unmatched. The CDR3 sequence is 13 residues long. The V gene's germline CDR1 is GTSNPN and CDR2 SVGIG (reference sequence). CDR3 loop: CAWEGQGQEPQHF. CDR3 nucleotides: TGTGCCTGGGAAGGACAGGGCCAAGAGCCCCAGCATTTT.

The rearrangement uses TRBV28 and TRBJ2-7; 9 nucleotides align to TRBD2. The CDR3 is 15 amino acids. Germline-derived CDR1 and CDR2 are MDHEN and SYDVKM. The ends lost 3 bases at V and 7 bases at J; junction bases unmatched: 10. The CDR3 DNA sequence: TGTGCCAGCAGTTTCTTAGCGGGAGTTGGTTTGGAGCAGTACTTC. Its translation is CASSFLAGVGLEQYF.

The V and J genes are TRBV7-3 and TRBJ2-1; the D is unclear. The V and J ends lost 4 bases and 8 bases respectively, with 15 bases between them. From germline, CDR1 is SGHTA and CDR2 FQGTGA. The CDR3 sequence is 14 residues long. CDR3 in amino acids: CASSSKTIPDEQFF. The DNA for the CDR3 is TGTGCCAGCAGCTCTAAAACGATCCCCGATGAGCAGTTCTTC.

The chain combines TRBV19 with TRBJ2-7; 10 bases line up with TRBD1. V lost 4 bases, J lost 6 bases, and 12 bases stayed unmatched. The CDR3 consists of 16 residues. Germline CDR1 LNHDA, CDR2 SQIVND (reference sequence). CDR3 DNA: TGTGCCAGTAGTACAACGTCCGGGACAGGGGCGGGCGAGCAGTACTTC. It encodes CASSTTSGTGAGEQYF.

This sequence joins TRBV5-1 and TRBJ2-7; TRBD2 aligns across 7 bases. The V and J ends lost 3 bases and 0 bases, in that order; junction bases with no gene match: 15. CDR1 is SGHRS and CDR2 is YFSETQ in the germline V gene. This CDR3 is built from 18 residues. The CDR3 region is CASSSTPTRAGDSYEQYF. In nucleotides, the CDR3 is TGCGCCAGCAGCTCGACCCCGACCCGGGCGGGAGACTCCTACGAGCAGTACTTC.

The chain recombines TRBV5-1 with TRBJ1-4; D may be TRBD1 (5 bases). From germline, CDR1 is SGHRS and CDR2 YFSETQ. This CDR3 has 14 amino acids. Deletions cut 4 bases from V and 6 bases from J, with 13 bases between. CDR3 in DNA: TGCGCCAGCAGCATGGGCGGGGGGGATGAAAAACTGTTTTTT. Translated: CASSMGGGDEKLFF.

This sequence joins TRBV27 and TRBJ1-5; a weak D match, TRBD1 (5 bases). The CDR3 is 14 amino acids. With 5 bases removed from V and 3 bases from J, the gap between germline ends came to 11 bases. Germline assignment: CDR1 MNHEY and CDR2 SMNVEV (reference sequence). CDR3 DNA sequence: TGTGCCAGCAGTCCTCAGGGTATCAATCAGCCCCAGCATTTT. Translating it yields CASSPQGINQPQHF.